This TCR beta chain was retrieved from a study of blood T cell repertoires in COVID-19. Across the whole study: Both acute and convalescent COVID-19 samples were obtained from the United States, Italy and Spain.

Produced via immunoSEQ multiplex PCR; TCRdb's table is partial and in-frame only. The repertoire holds roughly 250,000 clones, with approximately 84% as singletons. Germline V gives CDR1 SGHAT, CDR2 FQNNGV. This CDR3 comprises 14 residues. V dropped 5 bases and J dropped 5; count of bases not matched to a gene: 4. The sequenced sample consisted of peripheral blood. The sequence was collected from a man in his forties with acute or convalescent COVID-19. V and J are TRBV11-2 and TRBJ2-5; 11 positions match TRBD2. In DNA form, the CDR3 reads TGTGCCAGCAGCGTAGCGGGGGGGCGGGAGACCCAGTACTTC. Protein sequence: CASSVAGGRETQYF.